This TCR beta chain comes out of a study of CD8+ T cells in alopecia areata. Regarding this clone: Antigen specificity is unknown.

Study-wide results and limits: Patients shared TCRs less clearly than mice did, possibly owing to HLA.

CDR3 length: 13 amino acids. V was pared by 2 bases and J by 6 bases, with 10 bases between. Per germline, CDR1 KGHSH and CDR2 LQKENI. The authors extracted RNA and reverse transcribed it into cDNA as the sequencing template. Generated by immunoSEQ multiplex PCR, the TCRdb table keeps only in-frame clones and is missing some. The table includes about 140,000 clones, approximately 50% detected once. From alopecia areata patients, lesional scalp punch biopsies and peripheral blood were collected. The authors sorted CD4+ and CD8+ T cells from PBMCs. Specimen: CD4+ T cells sorted from blood, collected at week 0. This receptor was obtained from a human donor with alopecia areata. The V call is TRBV18, the J call TRBJ1-1, with D perhaps matching TRBD1 (5 bases). CDR3 protein: CASSPWRGSEAFF. DNA for the CDR3: TGTGCCAGCTCACCATGGAGGGGTTCTGAAGCTTTCTTT.